These T cell receptor beta chains were read from a single sample in a study of regulatory T cells in long-lasting Graves disease. TCRdb reprocessed the multiplex PCR reads via MiXCR and lists one record per CDR3 protein. The data contain around 320,000 distinct CDR3 sequences, roughly a sixth of them singletons. The same sample was also used in a study of T cells in Graves' hyperthyroidism and ophthalmopathy.

The sequenced sample was peripheral blood mononuclear cells (PBMCs), obtained at new diagnosis, from a patient treated with antithyroid drugs. The source of these receptors is a man aged 40-49 years with Graves disease. CDR3s include the opening cysteine and the closing phenylalanine or tryptophan. The D gene is left open where the match is weak. Expanded clones are given a class, and other clones once, few, many or no size at all.

TRBV30,few,NA,19,TRBJ2-3,CAWSSGGWGNYRIQGTQYF,TGTGCCTGGAGTTCAGGGGGGTGGGGGAATTACCGAATACAGGGTACGCAGTATTTT
TRBV2,many,TRBD1,14,TRBJ1-4,CASTFDRGREKLFF,TGTGCCAGCACCTTTGACAGGGGGCGGGAAAAACTGTTTTTT
TRBV20-1,many,NA,17,TRBJ2-1,CSARDPSGGPSYNEQFF,TGCAGTGCTAGAGACCCGTCAGGAGGGCCCTCCTACAATGAGCAGTTCTTC
TRBV11-2,NA,TRBD1,19,TRBJ2-1,CASSFNLYNRQGNYNEQFF,TGTGCCAGCAGCTTTAATTTATATAATCGACAGGGAAATTACAATGAGCAGTTCTTC
TRBV12-3/TRBV12-4,many,TRBD1,17,TRBJ1-6,CASSPAGQGGYNSPLHF,TGTGCCAGCAGTCCCGCGGGACAGGGAGGCTATAATTCACCCCTCCACTTT
TRBV15,many,NA,15,TRBJ1-1,CATSTTIQMNTEAFF,TGTGCCACCAGCACGACAATACAAATGAACACTGAAGCTTTCTTT
TRBV11-2,many,TRBD2,15,TRBJ2-7,CASSPGGGSSYEQYF,TGTGCCAGCAGCCCCGGGGGAGGGAGCTCCTACGAGCAGTACTTC
TRBV29-1,few,TRBD2,12,TRBJ2-5,CSVWEGGETQYF,TGCAGCGTTTGGGAGGGTGGGGAGACCCAGTACTTC
TRBV30,NA,NA,11,TRBJ1-2,CAWSQGYGYTF,TGTGCCTGGAGCCAGGGTTATGGCTACACCTTC
TRBV5-1,many,NA,12,TRBJ2-4,CASSLDTSIQYF,TGCGCCAGCAGCTTAGACACCAGCATTCAGTACTTC
TRBV6-1,many,TRBD1,15,TRBJ2-3,CASTTDRAYTDTQYF,TGTGCCAGCACGACCGACAGGGCCTACACAGATACGCAGTATTTT
TRBV4-2,many,NA,16,TRBJ2-1,CASSQDWGSSYNEQFF,TGTGCCAGCAGCCAAGATTGGGGGAGCTCCTACAATGAGCAGTTCTTC
TRBV7-8,many,NA,14,TRBJ2-7,CASSLGTTDYEQYF,TGTGCCAGCAGCCTCGGGACAACAGACTACGAGCAGTACTTC
TRBV18,NA,NA,17,TRBJ2-3,CASSHDGAHYRTDTQYF,TGTGCCAGCTCACACGACGGGGCACACTATCGGACAGATACGCAGTATTTT
TRBV5-1,many,NA,13,TRBJ2-4,CASSPTGRYIQYF,TGCGCCAGCAGTCCTACAGGGCGGTACATTCAGTACTTC